This T cell receptor beta chain appears in the sequencing data of a study of CD8+CD57+ T cells in acquired aplastic anemia. Study-level information: Sorting CD4+ and CD8+ cells gave DNA averaging roughly 3.2 ug. Healthy donor sequencing depth: 10 million to 10.8 million CD4+, fewer than 12 million CD8+ reads.

V was trimmed by 0 bases and J by 6 bases, leaving 9 bases between them. The germline V gene encodes CDR1 LNHNV and CDR2 YYDKDF (reference sequence). CDR3 length: 14 amino acids. The template used for profiling TCR beta VDJ and CDR3 was genomic DNA. TCRdb re-called the reads through MiXCR, storing one row per CDR3 protein. The sample includes roughly 61,000 distinct CDR3 sequences, around 55% seen only once; the top ten take roughly 2.5%. This clonotype was counted once. The antigen remains undetermined. General study findings and limits: Researchers report that about 28 CD8+ CDR3 sequences appeared in both patients and controls. Patients and controls had CD8+ Simpson's diversity values that were not significantly distinct.

Sequenced input: sorted CD4+, CD8+, or CD8+CD57+ T cells (not recorded which) from PBMCs. The sequence was obtained from a human donor in good health, serving as a control. The chain links TRBV15 to TRBJ1-5; no firm D call. The CDR3 loop reads CATSRDLEGQPQHF. In DNA, the CDR3 is TGTGCCACCAGCAGAGATCTGGAAGGTCAGCCCCAGCATTTT.